These 9 T cell receptor beta chains came from one sample sequenced in a study of T-cell memory formation after mild COVID-19. TCRdb independently ran MiXCR on the 5' RACE reads; one entry per CDR3 protein. The sample lists about 600,000 distinct CDR3 sequences, about 20% occurring once. The sequenced sample was PBMCs or a T cell subset sorted from them (not recorded which). The receptors were gathered from an adult woman who had mild COVID-19 (a few samples of this study predate the infection). Cell type and time point are not known.

The chain has TRBV15 and TRBJ2-3; TRBD2 matches 7 bases. Trimming at V came to 6 bases and at J to 0 bases, leaving 6 bases not matched to a gene. CDR3 size: 15 residues. In germline, CDR1 is LNHNV, CDR2 YYDKDF (reference sequence). CDR3 nucleotides: TGTGCCACCAGGGGGGGGGGGGTTAGCACAGATACGCAGTATTTT. This gives the protein CATRGGGVSTDTQYF.

V usage is TRBV27 and J usage is TRBJ1-6; unclear D gene. CDR3 length: 14 amino acids. Trimming removed 6 bases at V and 5 bases at J, with 11 bases between. Germline assignment: CDR1 MNHEY and CDR2 SMNVEV (reference sequence). This CDR3 is CASRSDTDNSPLHF. CDR3 nucleotides: TGTGCCAGCAGATCCGACACGGATAATTCACCCCTCCACTTT.

This clonotype was recorded a few times. J is TRBJ2-7 and V is TRBV24-1, with 10 bases matching TRBD2. Trimming removed 3 bases from V and 2 bases from J; junction bases left unmatched: 3. The CDR3 loop spans 15 amino acids. Germline V lookup: CDR1 KGHDR, CDR2 SFDVKD. CDR3 region: CATSDPTSGTYEQYF. The CDR3 DNA follows: TGTGCCACCAGTGATCCCACTAGCGGGACCTACGAGCAGTACTTC.

In its sample, this clonotype was seen a few times. This rearrangement joins TRBV6-5 to TRBJ1-1, with TRBD1 matching 10 bases. CDR1 is MNHEY and CDR2 is SVGAGI in the germline V gene. Trimming took 6 bases from V and 4 from J; bases not matched to a gene: 2. This CDR3 spans 13 amino acids. CDR3 sequence reads: CASSGTGATEAFF. CDR3 in DNA: TGTGCCAGCAGCGGGACAGGGGCCACTGAAGCTTTCTTT.

This clonotype occurred a few times. The chain links TRBV15 to TRBJ1-5; D is ambiguous. The CDR3 consists of 12 residues. The germline gives CDR1 LNHNV, CDR2 YYDKDF (reference sequence). V was cut by 5 bases and J by 5 bases, with 7 bases left in between. CDR3 loop: CATSVQDQPQHF. The DNA for the CDR3 is TGTGCCACCAGCGTCCAAGATCAGCCCCAGCATTTT.

The CDR3 here is CASSYGDEQYF. The CDR3 coding sequence is TGTGCCAGCAGTTACGGCGACGAGCAGTACTTC. The chain couples TRBV6-5 to TRBJ2-7, with D hard to call. This CDR3 spans 11 amino acids. Germline assignment: CDR1 MNHEY and CDR2 SVGAGI. V was trimmed by 2 bases and J by 5 bases, leaving 4 bases between them.

The chain couples TRBV5-3 to TRBJ2-5, with 7 bases that match TRBD1. TRBV5-3 is an open reading frame whose function is uncertain. This CDR3 has 12 residues. Losses at the gene ends were 7 bases for V and 4 bases for J; bases not matched to a gene: 4. The CDR3: CARQGVRETQYF. The CDR3 DNA sequence: TGTGCCAGACAGGGGGTGAGAGAGACCCAGTACTTC.

This clonotype has just a few counts. The chain is built from TRBV7-9 and TRBJ2-4, with unresolved D. The length of the CDR3 is 16 residues. Germline V gene sequence: CDR1 SEHNR, CDR2 FQNEAQ (reference sequence). Trimming removed 5 bases from V and 1 base from J, with 15 bases in between. CDR3 DNA: TGTGCCAGCAGCCCCTATTCGGGTCTTGCCAAAAACATTCAGTACTTC. Its translation: CASSPYSGLAKNIQYF. The full variable domain, with the rest looked up from reference TRBV7-9 and TRBJ2-4, is DTGVSQNPRHKITKRGQNVTFRCDPISEHNRLYWYRQTLGQGPEFLTYFQNEAQLEKSRLLSDRFSAERPKGSFSTLEIQRTEQGDSAMYLCASSPYSGLAKNIQYFGAGTRLSVL.

A few counts support this clonotype. J is TRBJ2-1 and V is TRBV12-3 or TRBV12-4; D unclear. V lost 5 bases, J lost 8 bases, and 7 bases lay in between. The CDR3 loop spans 11 amino acids. CDR3 in DNA: TGTGCCAGCAGTCCCGTTGATGAGCAGTTCTTC. Amino acid sequence: CASSPVDEQFF.